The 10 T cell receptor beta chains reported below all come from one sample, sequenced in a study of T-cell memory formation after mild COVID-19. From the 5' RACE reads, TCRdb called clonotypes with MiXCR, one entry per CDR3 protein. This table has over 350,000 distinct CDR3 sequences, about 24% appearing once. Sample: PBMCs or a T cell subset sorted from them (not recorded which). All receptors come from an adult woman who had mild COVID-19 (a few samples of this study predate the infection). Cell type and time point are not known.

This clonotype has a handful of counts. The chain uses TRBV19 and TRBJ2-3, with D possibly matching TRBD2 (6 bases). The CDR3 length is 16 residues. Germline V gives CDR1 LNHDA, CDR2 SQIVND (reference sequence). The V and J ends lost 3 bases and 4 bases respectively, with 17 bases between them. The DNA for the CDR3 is TGTGCCAGTAGTATTTCTGCGGGAAACCTACCAGATACGCAGTATTTT. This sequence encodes CASSISAGNLPDTQYF.

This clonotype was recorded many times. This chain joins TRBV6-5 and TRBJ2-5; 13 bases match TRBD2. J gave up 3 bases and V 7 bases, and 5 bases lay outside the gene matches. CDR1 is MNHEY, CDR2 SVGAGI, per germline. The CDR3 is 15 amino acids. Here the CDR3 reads CASITLAGGKETQYF. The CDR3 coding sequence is TGTGCCAGCATCACACTAGCGGGGGGGAAAGAGACCCAGTACTTC.

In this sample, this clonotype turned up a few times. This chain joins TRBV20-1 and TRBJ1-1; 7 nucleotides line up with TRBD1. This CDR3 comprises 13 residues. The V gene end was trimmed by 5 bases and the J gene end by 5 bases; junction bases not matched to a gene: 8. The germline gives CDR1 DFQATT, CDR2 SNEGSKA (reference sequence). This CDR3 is CSAARYRGTEAFF. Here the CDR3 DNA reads TGCAGTGCTGCGCGCTACAGGGGAACTGAAGCTTTCTTT.

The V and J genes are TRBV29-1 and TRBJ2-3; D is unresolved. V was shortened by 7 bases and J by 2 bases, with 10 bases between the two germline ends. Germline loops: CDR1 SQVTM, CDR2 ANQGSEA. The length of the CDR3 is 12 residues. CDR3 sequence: CSAGRITDTQYF. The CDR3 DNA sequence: TGCAGCGCCGGACGGATCACAGATACGCAGTATTTT.

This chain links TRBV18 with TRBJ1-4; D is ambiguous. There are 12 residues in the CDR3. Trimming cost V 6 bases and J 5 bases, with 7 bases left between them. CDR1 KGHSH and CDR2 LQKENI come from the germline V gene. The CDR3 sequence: CASSRRNEKLFF. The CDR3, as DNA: TGTGCCAGCTCGCGCCGAAATGAAAAACTGTTTTTT.

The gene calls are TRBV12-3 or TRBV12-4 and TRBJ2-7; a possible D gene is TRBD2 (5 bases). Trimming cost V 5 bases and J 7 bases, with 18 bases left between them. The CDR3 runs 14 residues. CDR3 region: CASSPPDFSQEQYF. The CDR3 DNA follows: TGTGCCAGCAGTCCACCGGACTTTTCCCAGGAGCAGTACTTC.

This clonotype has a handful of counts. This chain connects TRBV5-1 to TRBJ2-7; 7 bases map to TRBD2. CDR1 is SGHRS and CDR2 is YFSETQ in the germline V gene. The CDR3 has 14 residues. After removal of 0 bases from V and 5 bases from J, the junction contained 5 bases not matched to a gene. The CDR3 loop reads CASSLAGRGDEQYF. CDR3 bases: TGCGCCAGCAGCTTGGCGGGCCGGGGGGACGAGCAGTACTTC.

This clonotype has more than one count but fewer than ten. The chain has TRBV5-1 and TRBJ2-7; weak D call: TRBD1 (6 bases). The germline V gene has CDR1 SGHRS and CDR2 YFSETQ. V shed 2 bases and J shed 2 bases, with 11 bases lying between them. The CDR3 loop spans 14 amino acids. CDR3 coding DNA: TGCGCCAGCAGCTTACACAGGGACCCCTACGAGCAGTACTTC. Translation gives CASSLHRDPYEQYF.

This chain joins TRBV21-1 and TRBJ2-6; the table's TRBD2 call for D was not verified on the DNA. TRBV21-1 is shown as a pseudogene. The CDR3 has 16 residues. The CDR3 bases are TGTGCCAGCAGCAAAAAGTCCGGATCTGGGGCCAACGTCCTGACTTTC. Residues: CASSKKSGSGANVLTF.

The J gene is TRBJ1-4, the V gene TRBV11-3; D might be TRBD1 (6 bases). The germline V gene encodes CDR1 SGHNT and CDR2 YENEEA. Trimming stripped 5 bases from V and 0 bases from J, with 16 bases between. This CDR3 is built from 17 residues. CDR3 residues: CASSTRDRIATNEKLFF. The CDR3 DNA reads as TGTGCCAGCAGCACTAGAGACAGGATAGCAACTAATGAAAAACTGTTTTTT.